This T cell receptor beta chain was captured by sequencing in a study of cytomegalovirus exposure and HLA in healthy donors. Points on this clone: Its target is not known.

The V gene end was trimmed by 4 bases and the J gene end by 5 bases; junction bases not matched to a gene: 13. The CDR3 runs to 17 residues. Germline V gene sequence: CDR1 LNHNV, CDR2 YYDKDF (reference sequence). PCR amplification relied on 60 Vbeta primers (plus 13 Jbeta primers). Original processing notes: A follow-up analysis tallied tens of millions of unique TCR beta chains, roughly 11 million shared. Sequencing used immunoSEQ multiplex PCR; TCRdb keeps in-frame clones, though not all of them. The V and J calls and clone size were taken over from that table, and D and trimming were inferred from the DNA. The table has about 120,000 clones, about 83% seen once. Study observations and caveats: The authors reported that TCR beta sequences could predict HLA-A and HLA-B alleles. These predictions were accurate for most subjects in the first cohort.

The chain links TRBV15 to TRBJ2-5; TRBD2 aligns across 10 bases. The TCR comes from a female donor in good health and CMV-seronegative. The material sequenced was PBMCs. The CDR3 DNA follows: TGTGCCACCAGCACTAGATTCGAGCGGGGGGGATTGGAGACCCAGTACTTC. Residues: CATSTRFERGGLETQYF.